This TCR beta chain was identified during a study of T cell responses to AZD1222 COVID-19 vaccine. The study's findings and limits: Spike regions recognized by vaccine-associated CD4 TCRs spanned the protein, led by 160-218 and 743-854. Baseline serology detected seropositivity in only six or seven AZD1222 recipients.

Germline V lookup: CDR1 MNHEY, CDR2 SVGAGI. V shed 5 bases, J shed 9 bases, and the junction held 2 bases outside the gene matches. This CDR3 spans 14 amino acids. As to this clone: Its antigen is currently unknown.

Some clones are missing from TCRdb's copy, which holds only in-frame ones; the method was immunoSEQ multiplex PCR. The sample contains 200,000 or so clones, almost 95% of which appear only once. Sequencing used peripheral blood, obtained on day 0 of AZD1222 vaccination. The chain couples TRBV6-5 to TRBJ2-1; 15 bases are a match to TRBD2. The receptor was isolated from an adult in good health. In nucleotides, the CDR3 is TGTGCCAGCAGTCGGACTAGCGGGAGGGGTGAGCAGTTCTTC. Amino acid sequence: CASSRTSGRGEQFF.